This T cell receptor (beta chain) emerged from a study of control samples from healthy donors and cancer patients. The CDR3 contains 15 residues. Germline loops: CDR1 MNHEY, CDR2 SMNVEV (reference sequence). V was pared by 10 bases and J by 5 bases, with 20 bases between. Data came from immunoSEQ multiplex PCR; TCRdb stores just in-frame clones and leaves some out. The sample records about 60,000 clones, 90% being singletons. Sequences were obtained from PBMCs. The chain couples TRBV27 to TRBJ1-4, with D perhaps TRBD1 (6 bases). This clonotype originated in a woman in her forties or fifties with colorectal cancer. The DNA of the CDR3 is TGTGCCACCCAAAGGGGGGGGGCGCGGAATGAAAAACTGTTTTTT. Amino acids: CATQRGGARNEKLFF.